The rows below give T cell receptor beta chains drawn from one sample of a study of response to subunit inactivated influenza vaccine. TCRdb re-derived calls from the RT-PCR reads in MiXCR, one entry per CDR3 protein. The sample records approximately 170,000 distinct CDR3 sequences, approximately 12% being singletons. These sequences were also reported in another study, on T cells expressing NK-cell markers.

Material: CD8+ T cells sorted from PBMCs, obtained about 12 days after vaccination. Every receptor here comes from a man aged 50 or older who received an inactivated influenza vaccine. CDR3s include the opening cysteine and the closing phenylalanine or tryptophan. A D gene is named only where the DNA matches it firmly. The size of a clone is reported for some rows only, either as once, few or many, or as a class for expanded clones.

j_call clone_size d_call v_call cdr3_nt cdr3_aa
TRBJ2-1 many NA TRBV6-2/TRBV6-3 TGTGCCAGCAGGAGAATCCAGTACAATGAGCAGTTCTTC CASRRIQYNEQFF
TRBJ2-1 NA NA TRBV2 TGTGCCAGCAGTGAAGGGACTCGACCCTCCTACAATGAGCAGTTCTTC CASSEGTRPSYNEQFF
TRBJ2-7 few TRBD1 TRBV27 TGTGCCAGCAGTAGCGGACAGGGCGGCTCCTACGAGCAGTACTTC CASSSGQGGSYEQYF
TRBJ2-3 few TRBD2 TRBV20-1 TGCAGTGCCAGATCCGGGACTAGTGGAGATACGCAGTATTTT CSARSGTSGDTQYF
TRBJ1-1 few TRBD1 TRBV19 TGTGCCAGTCTTGACAGGGGGCTTACTGAAGCTTTCTTT CASLDRGLTEAFF
TRBJ2-5 few TRBD1 TRBV29-1 TGCAGCGCCTTACAGGGGGGAGAGGAGACCCAGTACTTC CSALQGGEETQYF
TRBJ2-1 few NA TRBV7-9 TGTGCCAGCAGCTCCCGGGACATACGTTACAATGAGCAGTTCTTC CASSSRDIRYNEQFF
TRBJ2-7 many TRBD2 TRBV29-1 TGCAGCGTTGCGAGCGGGATCTACGAGCAGTACTTC CSVASGIYEQYF
TRBJ2-7 NA TRBD1 TRBV27 TGTGCCAGCAGTATAAGGACAGGGGGCCCCTACGAGCAGTACTTC CASSIRTGGPYEQYF
TRBJ2-7 NA NA TRBV6-5 TGTGCCAGCAGTTATGGAGGGATCTGGAGCGAGCAGTACTTC CASSYGGIWSEQYF
TRBJ2-3 few NA TRBV12-3/TRBV12-4 TGTGCCAGCAGCCCAGGGGTCCATATCCAGTATTTT CASSPGVHIQYF
TRBJ2-5 NA NA TRBV28 TGTGCCAGCAGTTTAGGGGGAATGGAGACCCAGTACTTC CASSLGGMETQYF
TRBJ2-2 NA TRBD1 TRBV24-1 TGTGCCACCAGTGGTCTGCCTTGGACAGGGGCCACCGGGGAGCTGTTTTTT CATSGLPWTGATGELFF
TRBJ2-7 few NA TRBV20-1 TGCAGTGCTAGACAGGGATACTACGAGCAGTACTTC CSARQGYYEQYF
TRBJ2-2 few NA TRBV4-1 TGCGCCAGCAGCCAAGATGCAGGGGCCGGGGAGCTGTTTTTT CASSQDAGAGELFF
TRBJ1-3 few NA TRBV4-2 TGTGCCAGCAGCCAAGATCAACAGACCTACTCTGGAAACACCATATATTTT CASSQDQQTYSGNTIYF
TRBJ2-7 many NA TRBV14 TGTGCCAGCAGGCGGGGGACAGAGGCTTTCTACGAGCAGTACTTC CASRRGTEAFYEQYF
TRBJ2-3 few NA TRBV20-1 TGCAGTGCTCCCGTGGTGCGCACAGATACGCAGTATTTT CSAPVVRTDTQYF
TRBJ1-5 many TRBD1 TRBV12-3/TRBV12-4 TGTGCCAGCAGTTTAACCCTCGGACAGGGGGCCCTTAATCAGCCCCAGCATTTT CASSLTLGQGALNQPQHF
TRBJ1-1 NA NA TRBV6-1 TGTGCCAGCAGTGAATATGACGGTATGAACACTGAAGCTTTCTTT CASSEYDGMNTEAFF
TRBJ2-7 NA NA TRBV4-1 TGCGCCAGCAGCCAAGTAGCGGTTCTCAACACCTACGAGCAGTACTTC CASSQVAVLNTYEQYF
TRBJ2-1 many NA TRBV7-9 TGTGCCAGCCTGAGGTACAATGAGCAGTTCTTC CASLRYNEQFF
TRBJ2-5 NA NA TRBV7-9 TGTGCCAGCAGCGCAGGTGGAGCTGGGGTTCAAGAGACCCAGTACTTC CASSAGGAGVQETQYF
TRBJ1-2 few TRBD1 TRBV2 TGTGCCAGAAACAGGGGAAGCTATGGCTACACCTTC CARNRGSYGYTF
TRBJ2-2 NA NA TRBV20-1 TGCAGTGCTAGAGATCTCGGTGGAGCCGGGGAGCTGTTTTTT CSARDLGGAGELFF
TRBJ2-2 once NA TRBV28 TGTGCCAGCAGTTTAGGGGGGTATAGCGGGGAGCTGTTTTTT CASSLGGYSGELFF
TRBJ2-5 NA NA TRBV7-9 TGTGCCAGCAGCCACGTGGCGTCGGAGACCCAGTACTTC CASSHVASETQYF
TRBJ2-7 NA TRBD1 TRBV10-3 TGTGCCATCAGGGACAGGAGCAACGAGCAGTACTTC CAIRDRSNEQYF
TRBJ2-3 many NA TRBV29-1 TGCAGCGTTGCGGGGACAACCCGGAGTGATACGCAGTATTTT CSVAGTTRSDTQYF
TRBJ1-1 NA TRBD1 TRBV28 TGTGCCAGCACCCGGGGGACAGGCACTGAAGCTTTCTTT CASTRGTGTEAFF
TRBJ2-1 NA TRBD2 TRBV20-1 TGCAATGCTAGAGATAACGGGGGGCAGGGACTAGCCGTCTACAATGAGCAGTTCTTC CNARDNGGQGLAVYNEQFF
TRBJ2-1 NA NA TRBV7-9 TGTGCCAGCACTCCTGCTTACAATGAGCAGTTCTTC CASTPAYNEQFF
TRBJ2-5 few TRBD2 TRBV10-3 TGTGCCATCAGTGACGACACTAGCGGGGGAGAGCAAGAGACCCAGTACTTC CAISDDTSGGEQETQYF
TRBJ2-7 NA NA TRBV4-3 TGCGCCAGCAGCCAAAACAGGGTCCACGAGCAGTACTTC CASSQNRVHEQYF
TRBJ2-5 few TRBD2 TRBV3-1 TGTGCCAGCAGCCAAGGTTTGGCGGGGGGACTAGCTCGACAGACCCAGTACTTC CASSQGLAGGLARQTQYF
TRBJ1-1 NA NA TRBV11-2 TGTGCCAGCAGCTTAGGACGGAACATGAACACTGAAGCTTTCTTT CASSLGRNMNTEAFF
TRBJ2-7 few TRBD2 TRBV2 TGTGCCAGCAGTGAATGGGCTAGCGGGAGTTACGAGCAGTACTTC CASSEWASGSYEQYF
TRBJ2-5 NA NA TRBV7-6 TGTGCCAGCAGCTTAGTGGGGGGAAAAGAGACCCAGTACTTC CASSLVGGKETQYF
TRBJ2-1 many NA TRBV7-9 TGTGCCAGCAGCTTGATAGATGAGCAGTTCTTC CASSLIDEQFF
TRBJ2-7 NA NA TRBV11-2 TGTGCCAGCAGCTTAGGGCACAGGAGCTCCTACGAGCAGTACTTC CASSLGHRSSYEQYF
TRBJ2-7 many NA TRBV5-1 TGCGCCAGCAGCTTGAGCCAGGGAGGAACTCTCGAGCAGTACTTC CASSLSQGGTLEQYF
TRBJ1-5 few TRBD1 TRBV5-8 TGTGCCAGCAGCTCATCGGAAGGGGGCTCTATTCAGCCCCAGCATTTT CASSSSEGGSIQPQHF
TRBJ2-1 many TRBD2 TRBV7-9 TGTGCCAGCAGCTTAGAACTAGCGGGGCTCTATGAGCAGTTCTTC CASSLELAGLYEQFF
TRBJ2-1 few NA TRBV6-5 TGTGCCAGCAGTTACTCCAGGGGAGCTGAGCAGTTCTTC CASSYSRGAEQFF
TRBJ2-7 many NA TRBV5-1 TGCGCCACCCGACTAGACACAGCAACCTACGAGCAGTACTTC CATRLDTATYEQYF
TRBJ2-4 NA NA TRBV20-1 TGCAGTGCGGACCGTGGAGGAGAGGTCAAAAACATTCAGTACTTC CSADRGGEVKNIQYF
TRBJ1-1 many NA TRBV20-1 TGCAGTGCTAGCGAGGGGCCACTGAACACTGAAGCTTTCTTT CSASEGPLNTEAFF
TRBJ2-3 NA NA TRBV20-1 TGCAGTACTTGGGCATTTCGCTCTAGCACAGATACGCAGTATTTT CSTWAFRSSTDTQYF
TRBJ2-1 NA TRBD1 TRBV24-1 TGTGCCACCAGGTTGGGACAGGAGCAGTTCTTC CATRLGQEQFF
TRBJ2-3 few TRBD1 TRBV15 TGTGCCACCAGCAGTGGGGACAGGGGATTGGCAGATACGCAGTATTTT CATSSGDRGLADTQYF
TRBJ2-1 few TRBD2 TRBV12-3/TRBV12-4 TGTGCCAGCGGGCGGGGGGCCGGGAATGAGCAGTTCTTC CASGRGAGNEQFF
TRBJ2-7 many NA TRBV5-1 TGCGCCAGCAGCTACGGGGTAGGCTCCTACGAGCAGTACTTC CASSYGVGSYEQYF
TRBJ2-5 few NA TRBV5-6 TGTGCCAGCAGCTTGAAGTTTGCGGGGAGGCACCGGGAGACCCAGTACTTC CASSLKFAGRHRETQYF
TRBJ2-1 few NA TRBV7-8 TGTGCCAGCAGCTTGGGGGGCAGCGCTTCCTACAATGAGCAGTTCTTC CASSLGGSASYNEQFF
TRBJ1-5 NA TRBD1 TRBV7-6 TGTGCCAGCAGCCTTGGGACAGCCCATAGCAATCAGCCCCAGCATTTT CASSLGTAHSNQPQHF
TRBJ2-1 NA NA TRBV28 TGTGCCAGCAGTTCGCGGCGGGCGTCCTACAATGAGCAGTTCTTC CASSSRRASYNEQFF
TRBJ2-1 NA NA TRBV28 TGTGCCAGCAGCCTTCTCAGTGACAATGAGCAGTTCTTC CASSLLSDNEQFF
TRBJ2-1 few NA TRBV14 TGTGCCAGCAGCCAAGATCGGGGAATAACTAATTATGAGCAGTTCTTC CASSQDRGITNYEQFF
TRBJ2-4 few NA TRBV6-4 TGTGCCAGCAGTGGAGGAGGAGGATCCAAAAACATTCAGTACTTC CASSGGGGSKNIQYF
TRBJ2-1 many TRBD2 TRBV12-3/TRBV12-4 TGTGCCAGCAGTTCCACTGGACTAGCGGGAGTCAATGAGCAGTTCTTC CASSSTGLAGVNEQFF